This T cell receptor beta chain originates from a study of tumor and adjacent non-tumor tissue in lung cancer listed by TCRdb under 2018. The study in broad terms: The cohort included roughly 11 adenocarcinoma, a couple of squamous cell carcinoma and 1 small cell lung cancer patients. Ages among the approximately 15 patients ranged from roughly 31 to 76 years, there were approximately ten men and 5 women, and disease was at TNM stage I to III. Sequencing generated a total of more than 100 million productive TCRbeta reads, averaging roughly 4.4 million reads per sample. Using bulk TCRbeta repertoires from 15 lung cancer patients, the study set lung tumor tissue side by side with matched distant non-tumor lung tissue. Over 25 paired specimens, one tumor and one normal lung sample per patient, were profiled by TCRbeta CDR3 sequencing.

This clonotype was detected a few times. Its recognized antigen is unknown. Per-base quality was not reported, and no clone a single base away is much larger than it. Preparation of the library involved multiplex PCR. TCRdb lists the instrument as Illumina HiSeq 2500. TCRbeta libraries were constructed through three rounds of nested PCR with primers (Table S4) according to protocols modified from ARM-PCR. Before sequencing, PCR products in the 200-500 bp range were cut out of the gel and cleaned up using the QIAquick gel extraction kit. The study's own analysis went as follows. Reads were cleaned using Trimmomatic, were merged into complete CDR3 sequences using FLASH, and were assigned to V(D)J germline segments using MiTCR. VDJtools was used to compute clonal diversity as the inverse Simpson's index. In-frame sequences without a premature stop codon were defined as productive reads. TCRdb reran the public reads through fastp at Q25 and MiXCR, keeping productive beta chains. For every CDR3 protein sequence, its rows merge into one entry that carries the most common genes and DNA. Here the V and J calls rest on TCRdb's processing, not on the authors' analysis. The sample records some 99,000 distinct CDR3 sequences, over 55% of which are singletons. 15% to 20% of the sample comes from the top ten.

The investigation overall reported the following: Neither the sequencing platform nor unique molecular identifiers are mentioned in the methods. Because peripheral blood was not sequenced, blood TCRbeta repertoires in the lung cancer patients of the study were not examined. Significantly higher TCR diversity (inverse Simpson) was observed in tumor tissue than in normal lung tissue (about 410 vs 180, P = 0.0075, Mann-Whitney U test). A significantly larger cumulative share of the repertoire was made up by the top 100 clones in normal lung than in tumor tissue. The cohort had only roughly 16 patients, and the authors noted that larger samples and more detailed clinical data are needed. TCR diversity was significantly higher in younger patients, and greater tumor TCR diversity was associated with shorter overall survival and shorter disease-free survival.

CDR1 and CDR2, looked up from the germline V gene (reference sequence), are DFQATT and SNEGSKA. Inclusive of the bounding cysteine and phenylalanine, the CDR3 is 12 residues long. Only the CDR3 portion is preserved as DNA: 36 bases, with reading frame beginning at the first base. The germline V and J ends show losses of 6 bases and 4 bases respectively, and no gene match explains 4 bases of the junction. RNA was isolated from bulk unsorted tissue, and RNA quality was assessed with a NanoDrop ND-1000 and an Agilent 2100. The normal lung samples consisted of distant non-tumor tissue collected more than 3 cm from the tumor edge. Donors were newly diagnosed lung cancer patients admitted for thoracic surgery in China between August and November 2014, without prior chemotherapy. Anyone who had undergone radiotherapy or chemotherapy before, or who had another cancer at the same time, was left out of the study. Pieces of surgical tissue measuring about 1-2.3 cm3 were kept in RNAlater solution and held at -80 degrees C until needed.

This clonotype was obtained from a man aged 55-75 years with non-small cell lung cancer. Recombination joined TRBV20-1 with TRBJ2-7; TRBD2 aligns with 9 central bases. Sequenced material: distant non-tumor lung tissue. The DNA is TGCAGTGCCCTGCTAGCGGGGTACGAGCAGTACTTC. Its coded protein is CSALLAGYEQYF.